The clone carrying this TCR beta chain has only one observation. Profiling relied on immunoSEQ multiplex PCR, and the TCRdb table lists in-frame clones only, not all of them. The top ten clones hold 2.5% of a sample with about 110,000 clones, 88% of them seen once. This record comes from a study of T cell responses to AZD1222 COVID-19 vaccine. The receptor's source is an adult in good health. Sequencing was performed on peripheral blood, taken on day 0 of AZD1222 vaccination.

This CDR3 is CASSLVGYEKLFF. In DNA form, the CDR3 reads TGTGCCAGCAGTTTGGTGGGGTATGAAAAACTGTTTTTT. The chain carries TRBV28 and TRBJ1-4; D call uncertain. The germline gives CDR1 MDHEN, CDR2 SYDVKM. V was shortened by 3 bases and J by 6 bases, with 8 bases between the two germline ends. The CDR3 consists of 13 residues.